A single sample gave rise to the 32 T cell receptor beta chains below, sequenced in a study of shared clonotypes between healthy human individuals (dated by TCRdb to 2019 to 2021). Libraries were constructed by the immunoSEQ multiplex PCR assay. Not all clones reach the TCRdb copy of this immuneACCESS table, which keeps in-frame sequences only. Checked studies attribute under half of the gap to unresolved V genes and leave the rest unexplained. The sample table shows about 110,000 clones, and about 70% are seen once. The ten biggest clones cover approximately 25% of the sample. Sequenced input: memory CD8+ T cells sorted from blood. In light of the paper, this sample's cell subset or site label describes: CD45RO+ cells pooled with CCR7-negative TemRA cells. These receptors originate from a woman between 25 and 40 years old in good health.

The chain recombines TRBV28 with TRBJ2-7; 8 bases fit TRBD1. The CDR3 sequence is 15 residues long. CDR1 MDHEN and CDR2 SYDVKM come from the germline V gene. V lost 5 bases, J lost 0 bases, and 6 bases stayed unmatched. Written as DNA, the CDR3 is TGTGCCAGCAGTAGACGACAGGGGCACTCCTACGAGCAGTACTTC. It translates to CASSRRQGHSYEQYF. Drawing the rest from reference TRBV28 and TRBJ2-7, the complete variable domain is DVKVTQSSRYLVKRTGEKVFLECVQDMDHENMFWYRQDPGLGLRLIYFSYDVKMKEKGDIPEGYSVSREKKERFSLILESASTNQTSMYLCASSRRQGHSYEQYFGPGTRLTVT.

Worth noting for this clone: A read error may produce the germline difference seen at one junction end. CDR3 nucleotide sequence: TGTGCCCGCAGTGACTCGGCGGGAGGGCCCGAGACCCAGTACTTC. Its translation: CARSDSAGGPETQYF. The J gene is TRBJ2-5, the V gene TRBV6-4; 9 bases agree with TRBD2. CDR1 is MRHNA and CDR2 is SNTAGT in the germline V gene. This CDR3 spans 15 amino acids.

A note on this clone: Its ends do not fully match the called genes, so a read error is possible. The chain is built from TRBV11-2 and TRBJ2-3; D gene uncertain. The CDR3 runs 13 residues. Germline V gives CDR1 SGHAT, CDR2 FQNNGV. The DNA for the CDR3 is TGTGCCAGCAGCCTAGAGACCCCGGATACGCAGTATTTT. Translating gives CASSLETPDTQYF. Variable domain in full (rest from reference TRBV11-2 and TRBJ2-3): EAGVAQSPRYKIIEKRQSVAFWCNPISGHATLYWYQQILGQGPKLLIQFQNNGVVDDSQLPKDRFSAERLKGVDSTLKIQPAKLEDSAVYLCASSLETPDTQYFGPGTRLTVL.

Written as DNA, the CDR3 is TGTGCCAGCAGTCCCGGAGGACTTACCACCGGGGAGCTGTTTTTT. Its translation: CASSPGGLTTGELFF. The chain uses TRBV6-4 and TRBJ2-2, with D tentatively TRBD2 (5 bases). CDR3 length: 15 amino acids. Germline V gene lookup returns CDR1 MRHNA and CDR2 SNTAGT. Trimming stripped 5 bases from V and 4 bases from J, with 14 bases between.

The CDR3 loop is CASSHNSRDVNEQFF. Here the CDR3 DNA reads TGTGCCAGCAGCCACAACTCCCGGGACGTCAATGAGCAGTTCTTC. V usage is TRBV5-4 and J usage is TRBJ2-1; tentatively, D is TRBD1 or TRBD2 (5 bases each). Germline CDR1 SGHNT, CDR2 YYREEE (reference sequence). The CDR3 contains 15 residues. The V end lost 4 bases, the J end lost 6 bases, and 17 bases lay between the germline ends.

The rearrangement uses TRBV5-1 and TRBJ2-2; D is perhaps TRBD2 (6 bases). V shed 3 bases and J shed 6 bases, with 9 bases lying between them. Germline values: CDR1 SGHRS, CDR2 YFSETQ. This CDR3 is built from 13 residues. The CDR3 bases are TGCGCCAGCAGCTCGGGACTTTCCGGGGAGCTGTTTTTT. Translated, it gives CASSSGLSGELFF.

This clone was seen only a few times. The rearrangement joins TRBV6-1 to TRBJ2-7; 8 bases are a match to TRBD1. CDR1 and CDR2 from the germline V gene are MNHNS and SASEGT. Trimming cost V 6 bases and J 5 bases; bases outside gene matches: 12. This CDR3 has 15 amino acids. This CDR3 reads CASSPGQGGSHEQYF. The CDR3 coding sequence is TGTGCCAGCAGCCCCGGACAGGGCGGTTCCCACGAGCAGTACTTC.

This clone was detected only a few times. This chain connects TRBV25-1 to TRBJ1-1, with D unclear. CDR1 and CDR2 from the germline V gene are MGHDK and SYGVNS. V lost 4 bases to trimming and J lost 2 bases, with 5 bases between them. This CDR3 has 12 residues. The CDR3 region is CASSAQNTEAFF. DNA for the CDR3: TGTGCCAGCAGTGCCCAAAACACTGAAGCTTTCTTT.

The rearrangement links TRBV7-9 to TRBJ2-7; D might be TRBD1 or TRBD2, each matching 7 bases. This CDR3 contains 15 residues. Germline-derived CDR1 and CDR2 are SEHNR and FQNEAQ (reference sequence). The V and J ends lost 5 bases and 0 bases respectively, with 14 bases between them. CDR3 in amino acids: CASSPAGTVSYEQYF. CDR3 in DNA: TGTGCCAGCAGCCCAGCGGGGACAGTCTCCTACGAGCAGTACTTC.

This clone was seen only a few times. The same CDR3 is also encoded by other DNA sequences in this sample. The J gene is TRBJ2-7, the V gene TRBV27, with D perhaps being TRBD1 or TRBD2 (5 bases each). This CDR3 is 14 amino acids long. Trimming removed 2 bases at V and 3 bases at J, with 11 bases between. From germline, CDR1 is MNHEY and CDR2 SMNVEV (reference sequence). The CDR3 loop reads CASSLAGSSYEQYF. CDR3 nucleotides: TGTGCCAGCAGTTTAGCAGGGAGTAGCTACGAGCAGTACTTC.

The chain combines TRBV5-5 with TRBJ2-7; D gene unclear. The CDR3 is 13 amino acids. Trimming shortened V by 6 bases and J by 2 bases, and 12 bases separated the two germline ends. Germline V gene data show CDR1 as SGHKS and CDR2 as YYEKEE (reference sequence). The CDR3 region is CASTSTDTYEQYF. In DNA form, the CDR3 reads TGTGCCAGCACCTCAACAGACACCTACGAGCAGTACTTC.

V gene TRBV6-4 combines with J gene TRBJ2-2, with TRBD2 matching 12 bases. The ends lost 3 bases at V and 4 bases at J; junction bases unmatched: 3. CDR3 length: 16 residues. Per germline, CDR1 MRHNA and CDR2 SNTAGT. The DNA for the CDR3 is TGTGCCAGCAGTGAATGGACTAGCGGGGTCACCGGGGAGCTGTTTTTT. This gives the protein CASSEWTSGVTGELFF.

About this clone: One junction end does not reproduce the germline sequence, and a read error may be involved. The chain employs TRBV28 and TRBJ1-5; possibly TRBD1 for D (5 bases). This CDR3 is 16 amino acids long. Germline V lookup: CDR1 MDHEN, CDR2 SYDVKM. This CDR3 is CATSDATVGSNQPQHF. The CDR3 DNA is TGTGCCACCAGTGATGCGACAGTGGGGAGCAATCAGCCCCAGCATTTT.

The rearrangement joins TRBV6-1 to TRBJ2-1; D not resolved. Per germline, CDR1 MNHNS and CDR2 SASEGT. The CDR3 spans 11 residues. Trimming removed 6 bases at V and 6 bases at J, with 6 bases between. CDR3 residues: CASSQLNEQFF. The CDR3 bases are TGTGCCAGCAGCCAACTCAATGAGCAGTTCTTC.

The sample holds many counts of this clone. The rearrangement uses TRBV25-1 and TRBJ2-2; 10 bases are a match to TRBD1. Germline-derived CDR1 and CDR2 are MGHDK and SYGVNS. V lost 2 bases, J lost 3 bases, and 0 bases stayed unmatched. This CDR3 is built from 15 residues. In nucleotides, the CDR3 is TGTGCCAGCAGTGAAGGACAGGGGGACACCGGGGAGCTGTTTTTT. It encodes CASSEGQGDTGELFF.

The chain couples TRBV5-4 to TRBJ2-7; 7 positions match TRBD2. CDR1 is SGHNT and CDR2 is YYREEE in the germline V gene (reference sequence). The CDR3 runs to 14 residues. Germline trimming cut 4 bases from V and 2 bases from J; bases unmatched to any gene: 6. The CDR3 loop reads CASSQSGNAYEQYF. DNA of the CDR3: TGTGCCAGCAGCCAAAGCGGGAACGCCTACGAGCAGTACTTC.

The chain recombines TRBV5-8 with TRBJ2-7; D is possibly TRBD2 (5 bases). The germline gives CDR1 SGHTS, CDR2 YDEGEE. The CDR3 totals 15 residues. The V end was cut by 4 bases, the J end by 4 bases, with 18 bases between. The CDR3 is CASSPLGGRGYEQYF. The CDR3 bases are TGTGCCAGCAGCCCCCTAGGCGGGCGAGGGTACGAGCAGTACTTC.

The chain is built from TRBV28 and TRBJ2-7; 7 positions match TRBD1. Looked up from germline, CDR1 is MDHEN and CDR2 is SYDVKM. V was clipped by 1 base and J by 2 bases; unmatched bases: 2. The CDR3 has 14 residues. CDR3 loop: CASSLYRGPYEQYF. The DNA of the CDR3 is TGTGCCAGCAGTTTATACAGGGGTCCCTACGAGCAGTACTTC.

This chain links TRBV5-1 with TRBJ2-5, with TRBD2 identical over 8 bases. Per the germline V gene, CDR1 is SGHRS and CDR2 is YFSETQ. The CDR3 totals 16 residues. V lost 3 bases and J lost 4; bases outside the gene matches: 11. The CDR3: CASSWTPGLGLETQYF. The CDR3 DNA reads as TGCGCCAGCAGCTGGACTCCGGGACTAGGGTTAGAGACCCAGTACTTC.

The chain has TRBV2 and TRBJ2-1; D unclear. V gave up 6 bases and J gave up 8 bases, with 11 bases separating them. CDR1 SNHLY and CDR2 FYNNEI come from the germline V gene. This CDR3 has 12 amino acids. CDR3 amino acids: CASSPPMDEQFF. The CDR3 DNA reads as TGTGCCAGCAGCCCCCCGATGGATGAGCAGTTCTTC. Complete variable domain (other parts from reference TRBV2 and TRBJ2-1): EPEVTQTPSHQVTQMGQEVILRCVPISNHLYFYWYRQILGQKVEFLVSFYNNEISEKSEIFDDQFSVERPDGSNFTLKIRSTKLEDSAMYFCASSPPMDEQFFGPGTRLTVL.

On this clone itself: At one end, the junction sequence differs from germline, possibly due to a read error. CDR3: CASSDSAESGPQHF. The DNA of the CDR3 is TGTGCCAGCAGTGACTCAGCTGAATCGGGGCCCCAGCATTTT. The V gene is TRBV6-6, the J gene TRBJ1-5, with D uncertain. The length of the CDR3 is 14 residues. CDR1 MNHNY and CDR2 SVGAGI come from the germline V gene (reference sequence).

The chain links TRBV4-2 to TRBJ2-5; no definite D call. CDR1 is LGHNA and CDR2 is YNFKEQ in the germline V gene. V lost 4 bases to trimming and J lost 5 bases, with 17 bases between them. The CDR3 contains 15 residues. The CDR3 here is CASSLTVGPRETQYF. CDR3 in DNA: TGTGCCAGCAGCCTCACCGTCGGCCCTCGGGAGACCCAGTACTTC.

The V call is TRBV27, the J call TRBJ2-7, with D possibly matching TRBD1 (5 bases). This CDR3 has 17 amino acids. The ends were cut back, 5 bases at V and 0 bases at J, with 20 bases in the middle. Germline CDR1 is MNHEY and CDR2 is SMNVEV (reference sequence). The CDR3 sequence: CASSTTPPQGISYEQYF. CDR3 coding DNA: TGTGCCAGCAGTACAACACCGCCTCAGGGCATCTCCTACGAGCAGTACTTC.

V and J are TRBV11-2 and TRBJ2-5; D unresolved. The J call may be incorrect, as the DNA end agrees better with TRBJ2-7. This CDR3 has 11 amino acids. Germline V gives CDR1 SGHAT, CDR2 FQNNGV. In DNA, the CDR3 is TGTGCCAGCAGCTACTACTACGAGCAGTACTTC. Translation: CASSYYYEQYF.

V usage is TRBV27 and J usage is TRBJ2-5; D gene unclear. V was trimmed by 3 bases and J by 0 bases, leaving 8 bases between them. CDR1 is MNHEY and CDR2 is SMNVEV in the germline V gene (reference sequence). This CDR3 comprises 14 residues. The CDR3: CASSLVAHQETQYF. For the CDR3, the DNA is TGTGCCAGCAGTTTGGTGGCCCACCAAGAGACCCAGTACTTC.

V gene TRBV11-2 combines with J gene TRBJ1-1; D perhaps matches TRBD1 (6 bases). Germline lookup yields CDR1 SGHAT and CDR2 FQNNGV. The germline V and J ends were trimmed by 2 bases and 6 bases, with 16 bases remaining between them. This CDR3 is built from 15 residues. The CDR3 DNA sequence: TGTGCCAGCAGCTTATCTCTCACAGGGCGCCCTGAAGCTTTCTTT. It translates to CASSLSLTGRPEAFF.

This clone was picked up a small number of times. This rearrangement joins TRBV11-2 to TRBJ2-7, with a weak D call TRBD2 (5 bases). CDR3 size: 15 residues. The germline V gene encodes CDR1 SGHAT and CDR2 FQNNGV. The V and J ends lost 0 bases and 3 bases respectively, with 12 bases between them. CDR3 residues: CASSLDLGNRYEQYF. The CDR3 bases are TGTGCCAGCAGCTTAGATCTCGGGAACCGCTACGAGCAGTACTTC.

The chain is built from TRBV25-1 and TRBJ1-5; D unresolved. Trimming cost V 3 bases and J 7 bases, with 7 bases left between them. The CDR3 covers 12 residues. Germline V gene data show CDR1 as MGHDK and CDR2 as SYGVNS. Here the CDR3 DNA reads TGTGCCAGCAGTGACCATGAGCAGCCCCAGCATTTT. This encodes CASSDHEQPQHF.

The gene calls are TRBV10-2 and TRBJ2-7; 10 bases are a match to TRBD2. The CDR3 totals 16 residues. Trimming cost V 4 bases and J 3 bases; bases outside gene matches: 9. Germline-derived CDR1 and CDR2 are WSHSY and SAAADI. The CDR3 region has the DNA TGCGCCAGCAGTGGTCGGAGAGCGGGAGGGTTCTACGAGCAGTACTTC. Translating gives CASSGRRAGGFYEQYF.

CDR3 amino acids: CASSLKFRALYTF. In DNA, the CDR3 is TGTGCCAGCAGTTTGAAGTTCCGGGCCCTCTACACCTTC. The chain employs TRBV28 and TRBJ1-2; D is undetermined. CDR1 and CDR2 (germline): MDHEN, SYDVKM. The CDR3 is made up of 13 amino acids. V was cut by 3 bases and J by 10 bases, with 15 bases left in between.

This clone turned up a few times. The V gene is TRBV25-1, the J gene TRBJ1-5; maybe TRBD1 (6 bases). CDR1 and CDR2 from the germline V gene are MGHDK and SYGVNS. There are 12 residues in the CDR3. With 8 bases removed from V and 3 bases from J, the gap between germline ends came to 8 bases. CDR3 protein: CASSGVNQPQHF. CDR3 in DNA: TGTGCCAGCTCAGGGGTCAATCAGCCCCAGCATTTT.

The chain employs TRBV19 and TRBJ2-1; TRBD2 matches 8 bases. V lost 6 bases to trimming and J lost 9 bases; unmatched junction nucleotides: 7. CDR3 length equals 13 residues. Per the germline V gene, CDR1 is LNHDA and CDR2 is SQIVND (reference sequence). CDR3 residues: CASRTVSGAEQFF. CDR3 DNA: TGTGCCAGTAGAACGGTTAGCGGGGCTGAGCAGTTCTTC.